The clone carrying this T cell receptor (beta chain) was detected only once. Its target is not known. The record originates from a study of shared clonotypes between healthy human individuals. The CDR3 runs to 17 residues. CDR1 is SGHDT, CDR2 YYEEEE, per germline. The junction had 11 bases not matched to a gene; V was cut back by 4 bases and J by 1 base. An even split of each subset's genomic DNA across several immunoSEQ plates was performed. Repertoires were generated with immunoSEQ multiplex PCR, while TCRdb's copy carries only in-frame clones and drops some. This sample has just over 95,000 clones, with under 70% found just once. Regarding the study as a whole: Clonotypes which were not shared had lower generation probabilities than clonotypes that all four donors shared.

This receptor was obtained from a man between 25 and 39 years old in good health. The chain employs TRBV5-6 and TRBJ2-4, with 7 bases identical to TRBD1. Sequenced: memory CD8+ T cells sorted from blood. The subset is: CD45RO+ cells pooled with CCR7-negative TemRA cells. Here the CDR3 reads CASSKTGVALAKNIQYF. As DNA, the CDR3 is TGTGCCAGCAGCAAAACAGGGGTGGCATTGGCCAAAAACATTCAGTACTTC.